The entry that follows covers one T cell receptor beta chain sequence. One end of the junction varies from germline; a read error may be responsible. Preparation of the TCRbeta library was carried out with unique molecular identifiers. One entry per CDR3 protein results from TCRdb running MiXCR on the PCR reads. The profile shows over 150,000 distinct CDR3 sequences, roughly 11% of them singletons. These data originate in a study of T-cell reconstitution after alpha-beta-depleted transplantation in children. This CDR3 has 16 amino acids. Per germline, CDR1 DFQATT and CDR2 SNEGSKA (reference sequence).

The sequence was collected from a boy younger than 10 with acute myeloid leukemia, due to receive a stem cell transplant. The specimen was PBMCs, collected before TCRalphabeta/CD19-depleted stem cell transplant. J is TRBJ2-3 and V is TRBV20-1, with D possibly TRBD1 on 8 matching bases. CDR3 coding DNA: TGCAGTACGGAAGACAGGGGACCGACTAGCATAGATACGCAGTATTTT. Translating gives CSTEDRGPTSIDTQYF.